This TCR beta chain comes out of a study of monozygotic twins with inflammatory bowel disease. From the 5' RACE reads, TCRdb lists one entry per CDR3 protein and no DNA. Its clone listing holds more than 300,000 distinct CDR3 sequences. The CDR3 consists of 18 residues. Per the germline V gene, CDR1 is SGHAT and CDR2 is FQNNGV. The TCR comes from a human donor with ulcerative colitis or Crohn's disease, or a healthy co-twin of an affected twin (not recorded which). The material sequenced was blood. The chain employs TRBV11-2 and TRBJ1-1; TCRdb outputs TRBD1, but without DNA this stays unchecked. The CDR3: CASSSGTGGRKMNTEAFF.